This T cell receptor beta chain was found in a study of blood T cells in healthy people across ages. Study-wide results and limits: Long-lived and aged donors differed, with more naive CD4+ cells and higher diversity in the long-lived. Per million T cells, the diversity of TCR beta decreased roughly linearly as age advanced.

Note on this clonotype: Its antigen is currently unknown.

Germline V CDR1 and CDR2: MDHEN, SYDVKM. V lost 5 bases and J lost 6, with 23 bases in between. CDR3 length: 17 residues. With a J-beta primer mix and a sample-barcoded 5' primer, a second PCR ran roughly 6 to 12 cycles. TCRdb recomputed calls from the 5' RACE reads with MiXCR, one row per CDR3 protein. The repertoire holds approximately 790,000 distinct CDR3 sequences, with about 59% as singletons. V gene TRBV28 combines with J gene TRBJ2-1, with D maybe TRBD1 (6 bases). Sequenced input: blood. The receptor was isolated from a man in his thirties or forties in good health. This CDR3 reads CASSPIRQAPYINEQFF. DNA for the CDR3: TGTGCCAGCAGTCCGATCAGACAGGCCCCTTACATCAATGAGCAGTTCTTC.